The rows below give T cell receptor beta chains drawn from one sample of a study of CD8 T cell repertoires and HIV-1 epitope variants. Assay used: immunoSEQ multiplex PCR; TCRdb lists only in-frame clones, some missing. The sample has tens of thousands of clones; 60% to 80% are singletons. What was sequenced was uncultured baseline CD8+ T cells from peripheral blood mononuclear cells (PBMCs). The receptors here all came from a male donor with HIV. Each CDR3 is given with its conserved first and last residue. A D gene is named only where the DNA matches it firmly. Clone size, where shown, is once, few, many, or a class for clones that have expanded.

TRBV5-6	NA	TRBJ2-7	NA	TGTGCCAGCACCCGAGGGACGGCCTACGAGCAGTACTTC	CASTRGTAYEQYF
TRBV6-1	NA	TRBJ2-7	NA	TGTGCCATCCAACCTGGAGACTCCTACGAGCAGTACTTC	CAIQPGDSYEQYF
TRBV28	TRBD1	TRBJ2-7	NA	TGTGCCAGCAGTTTACAGGACAGGGCTTACGAGCAGTACTTC	CASSLQDRAYEQYF
TRBV6-5	NA	TRBJ2-4	few	TGTGCCAGCAGGAACACTGGACAGAGCTGGTACTTC	CASRNTGQSWYF
TRBV19	NA	TRBJ1-4	NA	TGTGCCAGTAGGGGAGGGAGCCAGGCAACTAATGAAAAACTGTTTTTT	CASRGGSQATNEKLFF
TRBV7-8	NA	TRBJ1-5	NA	TGTGCCAGCAGCTTAGTAGGACCGACGAGCAATCAGCCCCAGCATTTT	CASSLVGPTSNQPQHF
TRBV18	NA	TRBJ2-7	NA	TGTGCCAGCTCACCCACCCGACTAGATAGTGGAAACGAGCAGTACTTC	CASSPTRLDSGNEQYF
TRBV27	NA	TRBJ2-1	NA	TGTGCCAGCCGCCCTCTAGGGGACTCCTACAATGAGCAGTTCTTC	CASRPLGDSYNEQFF
TRBV11-1	NA	TRBJ2-2	NA	TGTGCCAGCACTCTCACAGGGACCGACACCGGGGAGCTGTTTTTT	CASTLTGTDTGELFF
TRBV7-9	NA	TRBJ2-3	NA	TGTGCCAGCAGCTTAAATCTGGGAACAGATACGCAGTATTTT	CASSLNLGTDTQYF
TRBV16	TRBD1	TRBJ2-1	NA	TGTGCCAGCATTTGGGACAGGGCCTACAATGAGCAGTTCTTC	CASIWDRAYNEQFF
TRBV7-9	NA	TRBJ2-5	NA	TGTGCCAGCAGCCCGAGACAGGGAGGAGAGACCCAGTACTTC	CASSPRQGGETQYF
TRBV7-6	NA	TRBJ1-6	few	TGTGCCAGCAGCTTAGGGGCAGGGAGTGGGTCACCCCTCCACTTT	CASSLGAGSGSPLHF
TRBV7-2	NA	TRBJ2-2	NA	TGTGCCAGCAGACCACTGAACACCGGGGAGCTGTTTTTT	CASRPLNTGELFF
TRBV11-2	NA	TRBJ2-7	NA	TGTGCCAGCAGCTCTGGTCGCTGGTCCTACGAGCAGTACTTC	CASSSGRWSYEQYF
TRBV9	TRBD1	TRBJ2-5	NA	TGTGCCAGCAGCGTAACAGGGGTGGAGACCCAGTACTTC	CASSVTGVETQYF
TRBV18	NA	TRBJ1-3	once	TGTGCCAGCTCGCCGGCCCCCTCGTCTGGAAACACCATATATTTT	CASSPAPSSGNTIYF
TRBV7-6	NA	TRBJ1-5	NA	TGTGCCAGCAGCGAGAATTATAGCAATCAGCCCCAGCATTTT	CASSENYSNQPQHF
TRBV5-6	NA	TRBJ2-3	NA	TGTGCCAGCAGCCTGAGGACGGGCCCAGATACGCAGTATTTT	CASSLRTGPDTQYF
TRBV5-1	TRBD1	TRBJ2-3	NA	TGCGCCAGCAGCCCATTGGGACAGGGAGGGACAGATACGCAGTATTTT	CASSPLGQGGTDTQYF
TRBV7-2	NA	TRBJ2-1	NA	TGTGCCAGCAGCTTAGCGGGGGGTGCCTACAATGAGCAGTTCTTC	CASSLAGGAYNEQFF
TRBV5-4	TRBD2	TRBJ2-2	NA	TGTGCCAGCACCGCGACTAGCGGCCACACCGGGGAGCTGTTTTTT	CASTATSGHTGELFF
TRBV6-1	TRBD2	TRBJ2-3	few	TGTGCCAGGTCTAGCGGGGGGCAAGATACGCAGTATTTT	CARSSGGQDTQYF
TRBV6-1	NA	TRBJ2-1	NA	TGTGCCAGCAAGCGGGTAAGCTCCTACAATGAGCAGTTCTTC	CASKRVSSYNEQFF
TRBV28	NA	TRBJ1-5	NA	TGTGCCAGCAGTTCGCACAAAAGGTCTTACCAGCCCCAGCATTTT	CASSSHKRSYQPQHF
TRBV6-1	TRBD1	TRBJ1-6	NA	TGTGCCAGCAGCAGGGACAGCAATAATTCACCCCTCCACTTT	CASSRDSNNSPLHF
TRBV27	NA	TRBJ1-1	NA	TGTGCCAGCAGTTTAGGGGTCGGGGTCACTGAAGCTTTCTTT	CASSLGVGVTEAFF
TRBV28	NA	TRBJ1-2	few	TGTGCCAGCAGTTTGTGGCGGGGTGACTCACCCTATGGCTACACCTTC	CASSLWRGDSPYGYTF
TRBV5-1	TRBD1	TRBJ2-7	many	TGCGCCAGCAGCTTGGATGGGGACAGGGGGTTGGGCGAGCAGTACTTC	CASSLDGDRGLGEQYF
TRBV11-2	NA	TRBJ1-4	NA	TGTGCCAGCAGCAGCAACGCGGGGGGCGCAACTAATGAAAAACTGTTTTTT	CASSSNAGGATNEKLFF
TRBV5-1	NA	TRBJ1-3	NA	TGCGCCAGCAGCTTAACCCTAGGGGCCCGCTCTGGAAACACCATATATTTT	CASSLTLGARSGNTIYF
TRBV7-2	TRBD2	TRBJ2-1	NA	TGTGCCAGCAGCTTAGAACTAGCGGCATACAATGAGCAGTTCTTC	CASSLELAAYNEQFF
TRBV6-4	TRBD2	TRBJ2-2	NA	TGTGCCAGCAGTGCGGCTAGCGGGGGCACCGGGGAGCTGTTTTTT	CASSAASGGTGELFF
TRBV10-1	TRBD1	TRBJ2-7	NA	TGCGCCACCCGGGACAGGGACTACTACGAGCAGTACTTC	CATRDRDYYEQYF
TRBV13	NA	TRBJ2-7	NA	TGTGCCAGCAGCTTAGAAAGACTAGTGGATTACGAGCAGTACTTC	CASSLERLVDYEQYF
TRBV6-5	NA	TRBJ1-1	NA	TGTGCCAGCAGTTACTCGCGCAGCATGAACACTGAAGCTTTCTTT	CASSYSRSMNTEAFF
TRBV10-3	TRBD2	TRBJ2-1	few	TGTGCCATCAGTGAGTCGACGGCGGGGGGCTCCTACAATGAGCAGTTCTTC	CAISESTAGGSYNEQFF
TRBV2	NA	TRBJ1-2	NA	TGTGCCAGCAGCGAAGCGGTAGGCTACACCTTC	CASSEAVGYTF
TRBV9	TRBD2	TRBJ2-7	NA	TGTGCCAGCAGCTCCCCTGGCGGGGGGGCCGACCACGAGCAGTACTTC	CASSSPGGGADHEQYF
TRBV6-5	NA	TRBJ1-2	few	TGTGCCAGCAGTTACTCGACTGCGGGTTATGGCTACACCTTC	CASSYSTAGYGYTF
TRBV19	TRBD1	TRBJ1-1	NA	TGTGCCAGTAGCCGCGGACAGGGCACTGAAGCTTTCTTT	CASSRGQGTEAFF
TRBV28	TRBD2	TRBJ2-5	NA	TGTGCCAGCAGTCCAGGACTAGCGGGACAAGAGACCCAGTACTTC	CASSPGLAGQETQYF
TRBV27	TRBD2	TRBJ2-7	NA	TGTGCCAGCACCCCCTCTAGCGGGAGGTCTAAGGGGGGGGCTTACGAGCAGTACTTC	CASTPSSGRSKGGAYEQYF
TRBV5-1	NA	TRBJ1-1	NA	TGCGCCAGCAGCTTGGGGGTCCGGGGCACTGAAGCTTTCTTT	CASSLGVRGTEAFF
TRBV5-8	NA	TRBJ2-7	NA	TGTGCCAGCAGCTTTGGGGCCTACGAGCAGTACTTC	CASSFGAYEQYF
TRBV7-9	NA	TRBJ2-3	NA	TGTGCCAGCAGCTTAGCGCGTCAGAGCACAGATACGCAGTATTTT	CASSLARQSTDTQYF
TRBV19	TRBD1	TRBJ2-1	NA	TGTGCCAGTAGTGACACGGGACAGAGGAATGAGCAGTTCTTC	CASSDTGQRNEQFF
TRBV5-1	NA	TRBJ2-1	NA	TGCGCCAGCAGCAATGAGGGCTTACCCTACAATGAGCAGTTCTTC	CASSNEGLPYNEQFF
TRBV6-5	NA	TRBJ2-7	NA	TGTGCCAGCAGTTCCATGCACTACGAGCAGTACTTC	CASSSMHYEQYF